This T cell receptor (beta chain) was found in a study of OX40 agonist ivuxolimab in advanced cancers. Points from the study as a whole: In CD8+ T cells, expanded clones were on average more numerous than in CD4+. No antigen was identified for the clonally expanded peripheral T cells.

V lost 10 bases to trimming and J lost 7 bases, with 14 bases between them. This CDR3 comprises 12 residues. Germline V gene data show CDR1 as ENHRY and CDR2 as SYGVKD. Sequenced by immunoSEQ multiplex PCR; TCRdb stores in-frame clones only, minus some. The sample lists 55,000 to 65,000 clones; around 87% were seen once. Autoimmune disease history or systemic immunosuppression led to patients being barred. On cycle 4 day 1 and cycle 7 day 1, as well as at baseline, blood was sampled. On this clone itself: Its antigen remains unidentified.

The chain links TRBV10-3 to TRBJ2-1; D may be TRBD2 (5 bases). The clonotype originates from an adult with an advanced solid tumor such as melanoma, head and neck, liver or kidney cancer. The starting material was CD4+ or CD8+ T cells sorted from blood, obtained in a trial of the OX40 agonist ivuxolimab. CDR3 DNA: TGTGCCACGAACCAGGAGGCGAATGAGCAGTTCTTC. Translated: CATNQEANEQFF.